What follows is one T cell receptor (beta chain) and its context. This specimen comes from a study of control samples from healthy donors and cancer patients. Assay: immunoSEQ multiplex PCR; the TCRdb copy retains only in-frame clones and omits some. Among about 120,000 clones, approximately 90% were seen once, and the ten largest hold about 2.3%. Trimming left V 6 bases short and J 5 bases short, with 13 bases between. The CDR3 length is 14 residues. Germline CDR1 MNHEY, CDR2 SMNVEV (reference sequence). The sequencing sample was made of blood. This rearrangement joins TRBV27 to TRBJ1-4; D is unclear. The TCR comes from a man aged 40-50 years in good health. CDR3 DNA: TGTGCCAGCAGCACGGGGATTTTCAATGAAAAACTGTTTTTT. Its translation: CASSTGIFNEKLFF.